Listed here are 4 T cell receptor beta chains from one sample, sequenced in a study of T-cell memory formation after mild COVID-19. MiXCR, run by TCRdb on the 5' RACE reads, gives a single entry per CDR3 protein. The data hold roughly 600,000 distinct CDR3 sequences, with 15% to 20% observed a single time. Sequencing input: PBMCs or a T cell subset sorted from them (not recorded which). Receptor source: an adult woman who had mild COVID-19 (a few samples of this study predate the infection). Cell type and time point are not known.

This clonotype showed up many times. The rearrangement links TRBV29-1 to TRBJ1-4; D may be TRBD1 (5 bases). The germline V and J ends were trimmed by 7 bases and 7 bases, with 13 bases remaining between them. The germline V gene has CDR1 SQVTM and CDR2 ANQGSEA. The CDR3 length is 12 residues. The CDR3 sequence: CSGGEFGEKLFF. CDR3 sequence (DNA): TGCAGCGGAGGGGAGTTTGGTGAAAAACTGTTTTTT.

The chain links TRBV6-5 to TRBJ2-7; 8 nucleotides align to TRBD1. CDR3 size: 16 residues. Germline CDR1 is MNHEY and CDR2 is SVGAGI. V gave up 0 bases and J gave up 2 bases; unmatched junction bases: 6. The CDR3 loop is CASSYSGDRGTYEQYF. CDR3 bases: TGTGCCAGCAGTTACTCGGGAGACAGGGGTACCTACGAGCAGTACTTC.

This clonotype appeared a few times. The chain joins TRBV5-1 to TRBJ2-2; 7 bases match TRBD2. The V and J ends lost 0 bases and 1 base, in that order; junction bases with no gene match: 6. Germline V lookup: CDR1 SGHRS, CDR2 YFSETQ. The CDR3 totals 17 residues. CDR3 sequence (DNA): TGCGCCAGCAGCTTGGCGTGGCTAGCGGAGAACACCGGGGAGCTGTTTTTT. It is translated as CASSLAWLAENTGELFF.

This chain uses TRBV2 with TRBJ2-1; D gene ambiguous. Germline-derived CDR1 and CDR2 are SNHLY and FYNNEI. V was trimmed by 3 bases and J by 0 bases, leaving 6 bases between them. This CDR3 comprises 14 residues. Written as DNA, the CDR3 is TGTGCCAGCAGTGACAGTAGCTCCTACAATGAGCAGTTCTTC. Translated: CASSDSSSYNEQFF.